Each of the 10 T cell receptor beta chains below was sequenced from the same sample in a study of T cells after yellow fever vaccination. One entry per CDR3 protein results from TCRdb running MiXCR on the 5' RACE reads. The repertoire consists of 120,000 or so distinct CDR3 sequences, with roughly 15% occurring once and the leading ten covering 35% to 45%. The specimen comprised CD8+ T cells sorted from PBMCs, sampled 5 days after the yellow fever booster vaccination. The source of these receptors is a man in his late teens or twenties who received the YFV17D yellow fever vaccine.

The rearrangement links TRBV15 to TRBJ2-1, with D perhaps assigned TRBD1 or TRBD2 (6 bases each). Trimming removed 9 bases from V and 10 bases from J, with 25 bases in between. From germline, CDR1 is LNHNV and CDR2 YYDKDF (reference sequence). The CDR3 runs to 15 residues. Here the CDR3 reads CATGAGTSSSGEQFF. The CDR3 bases are TGTGCCACGGGGGCGGGGACGTCCTCAAGTGGAGAGCAGTTCTTC.

This chain links TRBV5-1 with TRBJ2-7; the D gene could be TRBD1 or TRBD2 (5 bases each). V gave up 0 bases and J gave up 7 bases, with 11 bases separating them. CDR1 is SGHRS, CDR2 YFSETQ, per germline. CDR3 length: 13 residues. The CDR3 reads CASSLVGTGEQYV. In DNA form, the CDR3 reads TGCGCCAGCAGCTTGGTGGGGACGGGGGAGCAGTACGTC.

This clonotype was observed a few times. This chain's CDR3 is CSARDTAGLAREQFF. The CDR3 nucleotides are TGCAGTGCTAGAGATACCGCCGGACTAGCTCGGGAGCAGTTCTTC. This chain links TRBV20-1 with TRBJ2-1, with TRBD2 matching over 8 bases. Germline CDR1 DFQATT, CDR2 SNEGSKA (reference sequence). V lost 0 bases and J lost 10; bases outside the gene matches: 11. The CDR3 extends over 15 amino acids.

The rearrangement uses TRBV6-5 and TRBJ1-1; D gene uncertain. The ends were cut back, 6 bases at V and 4 bases at J, with 9 bases in the middle. Germline V lookup: CDR1 MNHEY, CDR2 SVGAGI. This CDR3 region has 12 residues. CDR3 sequence: CASSGPGTEAFF. CDR3 sequence (DNA): TGTGCCAGCAGCGGACCGGGCACTGAAGCTTTCTTT.

This clonotype was counted a few times. J is TRBJ2-4 and V is TRBV12-5; D uncertain. The CDR3 is made up of 17 amino acids. The V end was cut by 0 bases, the J end by 0 bases, with 12 bases between. Germline-derived CDR1 and CDR2 are LGHNT and FRNRAP. The CDR3 DNA is TGTGCTAGTGGTTTGGTACCCGGAGCCCTAGCCAAAAACATTCAGTACTTC. The encoded protein is CASGLVPGALAKNIQYF.

This clonotype was seen a few times. The CDR3 here is CASSRAALTGENTEAFF. The CDR3 nucleotides read TGCGCCAGCAGCCGAGCAGCACTGACAGGGGAAAACACTGAAGCTTTCTTT. This rearrangement joins TRBV4-1 to TRBJ1-1; 8 bases are shared with TRBD1. The CDR3 runs 17 residues. J lost 2 bases, V lost 4 bases, and 12 bases had no gene match. Germline-derived CDR1 and CDR2 are MGHRA and YSYEKL.

The chain is built from TRBV12-3 or TRBV12-4 and TRBJ1-5; D unclear. V was shortened by 4 bases and J by 4 bases, with 8 bases between the two germline ends. The CDR3 has 13 amino acids. CDR3 in DNA: TGTGCCAGCAGTTGGGGAAGAAATCAGCCCCAGCATTTT. Translating gives CASSWGRNQPQHF.

This clonotype appeared once. The CDR3 DNA reads TGTGCCAGCAGCGGCAGGGGATCCCCTGAAGCTTTCTTT. Its translation is CASSGRGSPEAFF. This rearrangement joins TRBV7-9 to TRBJ1-1; the D gene is possibly TRBD1 (6 bases). The CDR3 runs to 13 residues. Trimming stripped 5 bases from V and 6 bases from J, with 13 bases between. Germline values: CDR1 SEHNR, CDR2 FQNEAQ (reference sequence).

There are a few counts of this clonotype. The chain recombines TRBV7-8 with TRBJ2-3; 7 nucleotides match TRBD1. There are 16 residues in the CDR3. The junction had 8 bases not matched to a gene; V was cut back by 5 bases and J by 0 bases. CDR1 is SGHVS and CDR2 is FQNEAQ in the germline V gene. The CDR3 loop is CASSLLTGLSTDTQYF. The DNA of the CDR3 is TGTGCCAGCAGCCTCCTGACAGGGTTAAGCACAGATACGCAGTATTTT.

This clonotype was counted a few times. The gene calls are TRBV4-3 and TRBJ2-3, with a possible D match to TRBD1 (6 bases). The CDR3 is 15 residues long. Deletions cut 0 bases from V and 6 bases from J, with 13 bases between. In germline, CDR1 is LGHNA, CDR2 YSLEER. In nucleotides, the CDR3 is TGCGCCAGCAGCCAAGAGGGCAGGGGCTGGGATACGCAGTATTTT. Residues: CASSQEGRGWDTQYF.